This entry lists 20 T cell receptor beta chains sequenced from one sample in a study of liver allograft versus peripheral blood T cells. Study details: The authors compared T cell receptor repertoires in transplanted livers with those in the peripheral blood of recipients.

MiXCR, applied by TCRdb to the reads, yields one record per CDR3 protein. The top ten hold 1.5% to 2% of the sample, which has fewer than 11,000 distinct CDR3 sequences, about 18% seen once. These receptors were taken from a human patient who had a liver transplant. Some T cells may trace back to the graft donor.

This clonotype is termed medium-sized (0.01 to 0.1%). The chain has TRBV18 and TRBJ2-2; D possibly corresponds to TRBD1 (6 bases). The length of the CDR3 is 16 residues. Germline V lookup: CDR1 KGHSH, CDR2 LQKENI. The V end lost 3 bases, the J end lost 4 bases, and 15 bases lay between the germline ends. CDR3 amino acids: CASSPRGSGGTGELFF. For the CDR3, the DNA is TGTGCCAGCTCACCGAGGGGGAGCGGAGGCACCGGGGAGCTGTTTTTT.

The chain is built from TRBV20-1 and TRBJ1-3; D gene ambiguous. V was clipped by 5 bases and J by 8 bases, with 16 bases between them. Looked up from germline, CDR1 is DFQATT and CDR2 is SNEGSKA (reference sequence). CDR3 size: 13 residues. The CDR3 loop is CSACDPIRDTIYF. The DNA for the CDR3 is TGCAGTGCTTGCGACCCCATCCGAGACACCATATATTTT.

In its sample, this clonotype is medium-sized. The chain combines TRBV18 with TRBJ1-3; 10 bases map to TRBD1. The CDR3 runs to 17 residues. Germline CDR1 KGHSH, CDR2 LQKENI. V was pared by 4 bases and J by 0 bases, with 6 bases of the junction left unmatched. The CDR3 DNA reads TGTGCCAGCTCACAAAGGACAGGGGGAAGCTCTGGAAACACCATATATTTT. Translating gives CASSQRTGGSSGNTIYF.

This clonotype was detected only a few times. The chain has TRBV19 and TRBJ1-4; D is unresolved. V was pared by 6 bases and J by 8 bases, with 10 bases between. The germline V gene encodes CDR1 LNHDA and CDR2 SQIVND (reference sequence). The CDR3 is 12 amino acids. The CDR3 protein is CASRMGGEKLFF. DNA for the CDR3: TGTGCCAGTAGAATGGGCGGGGAAAAACTGTTTTTT.

This clonotype is termed medium-sized (0.01 to 0.1%). This chain joins TRBV19 and TRBJ1-4; the match to TRBD1 covers 8 bases. With 5 bases clipped from V and 3 bases from J, the junction kept 8 bases outside the gene matches. Germline V CDR1 and CDR2: LNHDA, SQIVND (reference sequence). This CDR3 comprises 16 residues. For the CDR3, the DNA is TGTGCCAGTAGTGTACCTCGCAGGGGGCCTAATGAAAAACTGTTTTTT. It translates to CASSVPRRGPNEKLFF.

Comments on this clonotype: Since a much larger clone is just one base distant, this may be a read error. The V and J genes are TRBV10-3 and TRBJ2-3; D is ambiguous. This CDR3 region has 12 residues. The V gene lost 10 bases and the J gene lost 0 bases, with 8 bases spanning the gap. Germline CDR1 reads ENHRY; CDR2 reads SYGVKD. CDR3 sequence reads: CANKSSTDTQYF. For the CDR3, the DNA is TGTGCCAACAAATCTAGCACAGATACGCAGTATTTT.

Turning to this clonotype: This sequence may be a read error, since a much larger clone differs from it by one base. This chain uses TRBV5-6 with TRBJ1-5; no reliable D call. CDR3 size: 15 residues. Germline V gene data show CDR1 as SGHDT and CDR2 as YYEEEE. CDR3 DNA: TGTGCCAGCAGCTTAGGAGAGATGGGCAATCACCCCCAGCATTTT. This translates into CASSLGEMGNHPQHF.

This clonotype rates as medium-sized. The chain joins TRBV29-1 to TRBJ1-3; the match to TRBD1 covers 8 bases. With V trimmed by 0 bases and J by 0 bases, 7 bases remained unmatched. Germline-derived CDR1 and CDR2 are SQVTM and ANQGSEA. The CDR3 has 17 amino acids. This CDR3 is CSVEDPGQAISGNTIYF. The CDR3 DNA reads TGCAGCGTTGAAGATCCGGGACAGGCTATCTCTGGAAACACCATATATTTT. The full variable domain, completed using reference TRBV29-1 and TRBJ1-3, is SAVISQKPSRDICQRGTSLTIQCQVDSQVTMMFWYRQQPGQSLTLIATANQGSEATYESGFVIDKFPISRPNLTFSTLTVSNMSPEDSSIYLCSVEDPGQAISGNTIYFGEGSWLTVV.

This clonotype was detected ten times or more. The gene calls are TRBV27 and TRBJ2-1; D is undetermined. V lost 5 bases and J lost 6, with 11 bases in between. Germline CDR1 reads MNHEY; CDR2 reads SMNVEV (reference sequence). The CDR3 sequence is 13 residues long. The CDR3 DNA sequence: TGTGCCAGCAGTCCCGGCCTATTCAATGAGCAGTTCTTC. Encoded protein: CASSPGLFNEQFF.

This clonotype has just one count. The gene calls are TRBV25-1 and TRBJ2-3; 9 bases fit TRBD2. J was trimmed by 0 bases and V by 5 bases; bases with no gene match: 3. The CDR3 totals 15 residues. Germline CDR1 and CDR2: MGHDK and SYGVNS. CDR3: CASSSSGGSTDTQYF. DNA for the CDR3: TGTGCCAGCAGTTCCAGCGGGGGGAGCACAGATACGCAGTATTTT.

This clonotype was observed a handful of times. V usage is TRBV6-1 and J usage is TRBJ2-1, with 8 bases matching TRBD2. The CDR3 consists of 15 residues. J lost 0 bases, V lost 5 bases, and 3 bases had no gene match. Germline V gene sequence: CDR1 MNHNS, CDR2 SASEGT. The CDR3 DNA is TGTGCCAGCAGTCCCAGCGGGAGCTCCTACAATGAGCAGTTCTTC. Its protein product is CASSPSGSSYNEQFF.

This clonotype was seen more than once but under ten times. J is TRBJ1-5 and V is TRBV13; D uncertain. Germline V gene lookup returns CDR1 PRHDT and CDR2 FYEKMQ (reference sequence). Trimming left V 3 bases short and J 0 bases short, with 12 bases between. This CDR3 is 16 amino acids long. CDR3 DNA sequence: TGTGCCAGCAGCTTGACCCGGTCGGATAGCAATCAGCCCCAGCATTTT. This codes for CASSLTRSDSNQPQHF. Drawing the rest from reference TRBV13 and TRBJ1-5, the complete variable domain is AAGVIQSPRHLIKEKRETATLKCYPIPRHDTVYWYQQGPGQDPQFLISFYEKMQSDKGSIPDRFSAQQFSDYHSELNMSSLELGDSALYFCASSLTRSDSNQPQHFGDGTRLSIL.

This clonotype was recorded once. The chain joins TRBV19 to TRBJ2-7; a possible D gene is TRBD1 (6 bases). V dropped 7 bases and J dropped 3 bases, with 25 bases sitting between them. This CDR3 is built from 17 residues. Germline V CDR1 and CDR2: LNHDA, SQIVND (reference sequence). CDR3 sequence: CASTLPGHREMFYEQYF. For the CDR3, the DNA is TGTGCCAGTACCCTGCCCGGTCACAGGGAAATGTTCTACGAGCAGTACTTC.

The V call is TRBV12-3 or TRBV12-4, the J call TRBJ2-1; TRBD2 matches at 13 bases. V lost 5 bases, J lost 8 bases, and 6 bases stayed unmatched. The CDR3 is made up of 15 amino acids. The CDR3 coding sequence is TGTGCCAGCAGTCTACTAGCGGGAGGGACCGATGAGCAGTTCTTC. Residues: CASSLLAGGTDEQFF.

In its sample, this clonotype was seen a few times. V and J are TRBV10-2 and TRBJ2-2; no clear D gene. CDR1 and CDR2 from the germline V gene are WSHSY and SAAADI. Trimming removed 0 bases from V and 4 bases from J, with 9 bases in between. The CDR3 runs to 15 residues. CDR3 nucleotides: TGCGCCAGCAGTGAGTCGAGCCAGATCACCGGGGAGCTGTTTTTT. It encodes CASSESSQITGELFF.

This clonotype is termed medium-sized. J is TRBJ1-1 and V is TRBV6-1, with D perhaps TRBD1 (5 bases). The CDR3 loop spans 13 amino acids. The germline V gene encodes CDR1 MNHNS and CDR2 SASEGT. Trimming stripped 8 bases from V and 10 bases from J, with 20 bases between. CDR3 DNA: TGTGCCAGCCGGAAACAGGCCTCCCCGGGAGCTTTCTTT. Its protein is CASRKQASPGAFF.

In its sample, this clonotype ranks as medium-sized. The V gene is TRBV6-2 or TRBV6-3, the J gene TRBJ1-5; tentative D call: TRBD1 (6 bases). V gave up 2 bases and J gave up 4 bases, with 21 bases separating them. The CDR3 totals 18 residues. Germline V gene data show CDR1 as MNHEY and CDR2 as SVGEGT. CDR3 nucleotides: TGTGCCAGCAGTTACCCGACCATCGGGGGCGGAGTGAATCAGCCCCAGCATTTT. It codes for CASSYPTIGGGVNQPQHF.

This clonotype is labeled as medium-sized. CDR3 sequence (DNA): TGTGCCAGTAGTATAAGCAGGACTGAAGCTTTCTTT. Translation: CASSISRTEAFF. This chain connects TRBV19 to TRBJ1-1; no definite D call. Germline-derived CDR1 and CDR2 are LNHDA and SQIVND (reference sequence). Trimming pared 2 bases from V and 5 bases from J, leaving 6 bases between. The CDR3 spans 12 residues.

The chain joins TRBV14 to TRBJ1-6; no definite D call. Germline loops: CDR1 SGHDN, CDR2 FVKESK. Trimming left V 0 bases short and J 6 bases short, with 6 bases between. CDR3 length: 14 residues. The CDR3 nucleotides read TGTGCCAGCAGCCAAGACTGGGGTAATTCACCCCTCCACTTT. Protein product: CASSQDWGNSPLHF.

The chain uses TRBV28 and TRBJ1-5, with a tentative D call TRBD1 (6 bases). Germline V gene lookup returns CDR1 MDHEN and CDR2 SYDVKM. The CDR3 contains 14 residues. The ends were cut back, 10 bases at V and 0 bases at J, with 13 bases in the middle. The CDR3 DNA is TGTGCCACCCGGGACACGAATAGCAATCAGCCCCAGCATTTT. Protein product: CATRDTNSNQPQHF.